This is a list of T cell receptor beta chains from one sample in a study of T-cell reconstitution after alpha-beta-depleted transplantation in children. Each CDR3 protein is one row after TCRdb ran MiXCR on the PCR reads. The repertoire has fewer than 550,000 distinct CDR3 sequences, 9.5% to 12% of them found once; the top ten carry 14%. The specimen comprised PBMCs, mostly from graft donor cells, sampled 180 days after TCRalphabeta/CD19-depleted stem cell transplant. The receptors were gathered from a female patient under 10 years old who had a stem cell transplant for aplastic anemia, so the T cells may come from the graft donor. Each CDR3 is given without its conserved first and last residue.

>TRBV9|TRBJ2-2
ASSPRTSGRAPDTGELF
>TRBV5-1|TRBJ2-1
ASRISYNEQF
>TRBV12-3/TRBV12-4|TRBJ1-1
ASKSSSDRPEAF
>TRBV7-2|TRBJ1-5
ASSFGYYQPQH
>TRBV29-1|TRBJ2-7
SVEFGQGASEQY
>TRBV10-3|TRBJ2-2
AISDWGELF
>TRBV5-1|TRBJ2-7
ASSLEGGLYEQY
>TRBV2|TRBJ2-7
ASSARDTYEQY
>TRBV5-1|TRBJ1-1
ASSLEGLKNTEAF
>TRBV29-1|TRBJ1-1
SVTKGADTEAF
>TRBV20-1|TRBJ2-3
SARAPKLQDTQY
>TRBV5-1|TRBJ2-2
ASSLGRGLNTGELF
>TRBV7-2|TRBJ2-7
ASSFGMWGNSYEQY
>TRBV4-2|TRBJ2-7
ASSQDSDWASEVEQY
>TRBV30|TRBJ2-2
ASQREGGGELF
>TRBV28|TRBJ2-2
ASSLLIYGPGELF
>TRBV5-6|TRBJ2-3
ASSFPGQGLSTDTQY
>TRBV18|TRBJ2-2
ASSPRLAATGELF
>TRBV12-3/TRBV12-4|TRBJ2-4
ASSLALAGLAKNIQY
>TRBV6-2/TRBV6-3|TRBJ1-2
ASTRTGRPLGYT
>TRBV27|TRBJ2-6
ASSFIPGANVLT
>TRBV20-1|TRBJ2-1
SASSRVYNEQF
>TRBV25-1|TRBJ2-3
ASLGGRVEY
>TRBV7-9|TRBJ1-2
ASSHAAGNGYT
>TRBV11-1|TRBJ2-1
ASSPIGSSGRESYNEQF
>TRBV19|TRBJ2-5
ASTTDQEETQY
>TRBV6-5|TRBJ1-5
ASSTGQGAAQPQH
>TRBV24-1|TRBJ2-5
ATSDFGREGVETQY